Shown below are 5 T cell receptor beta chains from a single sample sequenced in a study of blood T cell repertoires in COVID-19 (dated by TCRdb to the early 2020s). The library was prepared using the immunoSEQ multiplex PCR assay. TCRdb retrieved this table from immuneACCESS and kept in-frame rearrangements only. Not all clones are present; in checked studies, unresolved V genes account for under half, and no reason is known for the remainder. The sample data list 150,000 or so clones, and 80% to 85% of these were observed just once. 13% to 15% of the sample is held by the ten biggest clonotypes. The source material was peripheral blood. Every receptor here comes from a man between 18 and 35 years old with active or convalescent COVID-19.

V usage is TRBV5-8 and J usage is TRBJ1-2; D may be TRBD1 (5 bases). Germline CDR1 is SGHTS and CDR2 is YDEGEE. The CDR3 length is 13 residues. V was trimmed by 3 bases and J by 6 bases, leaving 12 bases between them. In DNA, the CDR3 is TGTGCCAGCAGCTACCCGGACATGGATGGCTACACCTTC. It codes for CASSYPDMDGYTF.

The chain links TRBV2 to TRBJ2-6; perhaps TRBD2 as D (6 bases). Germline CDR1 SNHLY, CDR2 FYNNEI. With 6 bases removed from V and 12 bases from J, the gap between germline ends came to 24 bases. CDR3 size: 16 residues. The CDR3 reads CASRVGTVFLWGVLTF. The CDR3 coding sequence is TGTGCCAGCAGGGTCGGGACTGTCTTTCTCTGGGGCGTCCTGACTTTC.

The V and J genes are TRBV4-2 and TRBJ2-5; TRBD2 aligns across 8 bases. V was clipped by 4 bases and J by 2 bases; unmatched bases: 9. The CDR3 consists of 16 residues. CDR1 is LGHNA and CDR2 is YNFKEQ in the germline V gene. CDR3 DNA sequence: TGTGCCAGCAGCCCCGAGGCTAGCGGGTTTCAAGAGACCCAGTACTTC. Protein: CASSPEASGFQETQYF.

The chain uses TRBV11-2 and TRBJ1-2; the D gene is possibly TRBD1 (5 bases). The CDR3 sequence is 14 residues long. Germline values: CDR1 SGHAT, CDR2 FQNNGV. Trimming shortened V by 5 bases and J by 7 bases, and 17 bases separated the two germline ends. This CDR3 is CASSPMGGDVGYTF. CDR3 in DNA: TGTGCCAGCAGCCCAATGGGGGGGGATGTTGGCTACACCTTC.

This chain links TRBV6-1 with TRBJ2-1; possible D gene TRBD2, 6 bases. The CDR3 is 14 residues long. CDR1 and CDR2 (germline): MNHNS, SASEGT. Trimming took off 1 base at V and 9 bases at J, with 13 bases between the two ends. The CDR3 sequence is CASSEENFGGEQFF. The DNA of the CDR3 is TGTGCCAGCAGTGAAGAGAATTTCGGGGGTGAGCAGTTCTTC.